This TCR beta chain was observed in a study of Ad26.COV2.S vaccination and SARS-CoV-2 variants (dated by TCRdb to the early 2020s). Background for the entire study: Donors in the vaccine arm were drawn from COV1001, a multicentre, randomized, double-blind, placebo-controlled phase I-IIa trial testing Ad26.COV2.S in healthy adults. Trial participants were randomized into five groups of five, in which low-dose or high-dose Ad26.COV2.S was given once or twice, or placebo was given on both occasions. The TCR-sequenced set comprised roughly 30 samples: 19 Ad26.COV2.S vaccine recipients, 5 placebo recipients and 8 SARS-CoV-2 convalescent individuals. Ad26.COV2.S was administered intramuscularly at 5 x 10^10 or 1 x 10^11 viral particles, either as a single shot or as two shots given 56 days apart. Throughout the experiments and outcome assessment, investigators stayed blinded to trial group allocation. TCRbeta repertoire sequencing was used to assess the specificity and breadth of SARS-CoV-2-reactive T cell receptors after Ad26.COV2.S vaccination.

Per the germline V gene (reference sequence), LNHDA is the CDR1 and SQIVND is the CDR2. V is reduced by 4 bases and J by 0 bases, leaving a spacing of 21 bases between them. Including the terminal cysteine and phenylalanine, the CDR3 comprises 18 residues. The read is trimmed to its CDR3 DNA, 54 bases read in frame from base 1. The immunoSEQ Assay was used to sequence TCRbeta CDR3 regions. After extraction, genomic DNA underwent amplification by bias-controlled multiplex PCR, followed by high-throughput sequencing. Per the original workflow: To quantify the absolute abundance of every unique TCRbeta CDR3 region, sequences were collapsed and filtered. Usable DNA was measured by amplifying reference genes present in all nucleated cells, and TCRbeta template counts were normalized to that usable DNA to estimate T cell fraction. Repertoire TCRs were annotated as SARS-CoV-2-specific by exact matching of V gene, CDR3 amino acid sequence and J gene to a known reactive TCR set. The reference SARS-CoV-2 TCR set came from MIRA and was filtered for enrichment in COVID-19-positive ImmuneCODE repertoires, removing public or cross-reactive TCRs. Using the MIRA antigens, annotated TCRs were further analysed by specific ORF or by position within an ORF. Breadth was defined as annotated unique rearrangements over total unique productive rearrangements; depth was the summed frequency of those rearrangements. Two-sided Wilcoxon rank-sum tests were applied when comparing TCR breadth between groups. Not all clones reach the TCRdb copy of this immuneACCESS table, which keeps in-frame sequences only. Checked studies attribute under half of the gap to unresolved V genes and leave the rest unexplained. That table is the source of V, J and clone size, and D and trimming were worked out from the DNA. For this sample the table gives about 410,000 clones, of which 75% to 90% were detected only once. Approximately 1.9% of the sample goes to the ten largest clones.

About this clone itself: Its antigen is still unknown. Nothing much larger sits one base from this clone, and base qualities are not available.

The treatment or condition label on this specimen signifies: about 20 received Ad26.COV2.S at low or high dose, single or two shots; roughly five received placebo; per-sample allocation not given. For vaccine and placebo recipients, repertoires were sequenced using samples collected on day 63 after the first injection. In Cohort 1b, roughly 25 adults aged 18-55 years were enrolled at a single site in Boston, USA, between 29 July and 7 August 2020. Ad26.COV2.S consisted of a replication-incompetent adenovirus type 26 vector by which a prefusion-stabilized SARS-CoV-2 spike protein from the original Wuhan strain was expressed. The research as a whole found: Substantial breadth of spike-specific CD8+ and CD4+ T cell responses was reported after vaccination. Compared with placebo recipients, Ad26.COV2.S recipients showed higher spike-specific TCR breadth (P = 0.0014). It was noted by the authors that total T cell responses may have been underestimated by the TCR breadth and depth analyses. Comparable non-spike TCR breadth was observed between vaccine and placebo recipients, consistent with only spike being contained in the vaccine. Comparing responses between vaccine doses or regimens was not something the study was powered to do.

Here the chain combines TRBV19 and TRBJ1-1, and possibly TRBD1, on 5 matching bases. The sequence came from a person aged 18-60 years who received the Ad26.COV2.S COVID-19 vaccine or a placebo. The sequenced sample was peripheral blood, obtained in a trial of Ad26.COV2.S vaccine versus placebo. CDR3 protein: CASSTFYRTRRMNTEAFF. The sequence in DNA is TGTGCCAGTAGTACTTTTTACCGGACAAGGCGAATGAACACTGAAGCTTTCTTT. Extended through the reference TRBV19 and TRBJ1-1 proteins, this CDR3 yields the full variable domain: DGGITQSPKYLFRKEGQNVTLSCEQNLNHDAMYWYRQDPGQGLRLIYYSQIVNDFQKGDIAEGYSVSREKKESFPLTVTSAQKNPTAFYLCASSTFYRTRRMNTEAFFGQGTRLTVV.